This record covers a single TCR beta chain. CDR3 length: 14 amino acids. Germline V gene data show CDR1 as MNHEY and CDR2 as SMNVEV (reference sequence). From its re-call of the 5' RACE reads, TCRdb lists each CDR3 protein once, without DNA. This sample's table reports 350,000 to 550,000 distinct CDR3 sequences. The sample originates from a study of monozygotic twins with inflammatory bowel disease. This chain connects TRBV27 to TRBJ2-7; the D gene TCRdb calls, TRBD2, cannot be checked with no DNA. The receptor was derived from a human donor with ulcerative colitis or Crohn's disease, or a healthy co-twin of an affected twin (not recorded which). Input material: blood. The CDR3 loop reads CASGWTSGRREQYF.